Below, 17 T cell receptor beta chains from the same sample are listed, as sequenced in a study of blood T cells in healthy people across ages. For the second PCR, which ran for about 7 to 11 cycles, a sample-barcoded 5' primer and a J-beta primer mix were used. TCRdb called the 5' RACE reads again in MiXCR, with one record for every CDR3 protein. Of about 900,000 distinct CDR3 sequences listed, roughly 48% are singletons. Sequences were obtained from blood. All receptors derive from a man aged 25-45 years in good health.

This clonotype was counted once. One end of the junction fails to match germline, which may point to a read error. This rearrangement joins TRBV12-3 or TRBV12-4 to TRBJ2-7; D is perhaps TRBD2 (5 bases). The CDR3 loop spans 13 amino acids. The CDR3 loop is CASSPRGPYERYF. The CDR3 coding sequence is TGTGCCAGCAGCCCTCGGGGTCCCTACGAGCGGTACTTC.

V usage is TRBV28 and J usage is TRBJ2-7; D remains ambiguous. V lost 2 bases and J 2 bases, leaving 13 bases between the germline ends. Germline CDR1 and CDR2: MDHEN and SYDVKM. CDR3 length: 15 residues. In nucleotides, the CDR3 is TGTGCCAGCAGTTTAGGAGCCCTAGAGACCTACGAGCAGTACTTC. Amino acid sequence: CASSLGALETYEQYF. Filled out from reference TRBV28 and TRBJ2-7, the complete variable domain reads DVKVTQSSRYLVKRTGEKVFLECVQDMDHENMFWYRQDPGLGLRLIYFSYDVKMKEKGDIPEGYSVSREKKERFSLILESASTNQTSMYLCASSLGALETYEQYFGPGTRLTVT.

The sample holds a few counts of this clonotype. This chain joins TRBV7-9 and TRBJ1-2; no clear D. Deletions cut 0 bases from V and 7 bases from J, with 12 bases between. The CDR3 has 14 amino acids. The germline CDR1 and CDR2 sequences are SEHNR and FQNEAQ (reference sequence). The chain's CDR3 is CASSLASQVAGYTF. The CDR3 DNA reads TGTGCCAGCAGCTTAGCTTCTCAGGTTGCTGGCTACACCTTC.

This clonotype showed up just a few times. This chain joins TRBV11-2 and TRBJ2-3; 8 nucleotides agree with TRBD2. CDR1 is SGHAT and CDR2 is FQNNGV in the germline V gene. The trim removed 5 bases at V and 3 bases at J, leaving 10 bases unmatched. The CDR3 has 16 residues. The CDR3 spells CASSTGGAAQTDTQYF. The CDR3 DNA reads TGTGCCAGCAGCACCGGGGGGGCAGCTCAAACAGATACGCAGTATTTT.

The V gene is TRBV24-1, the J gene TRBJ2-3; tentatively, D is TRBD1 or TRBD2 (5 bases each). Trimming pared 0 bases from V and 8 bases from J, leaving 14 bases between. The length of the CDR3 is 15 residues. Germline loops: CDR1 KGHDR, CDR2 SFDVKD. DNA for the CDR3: TGTGCCACCAGTGATTTGGGGAGAGGGACGGGTACGCAGTATTTT. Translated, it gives CATSDLGRGTGTQYF.

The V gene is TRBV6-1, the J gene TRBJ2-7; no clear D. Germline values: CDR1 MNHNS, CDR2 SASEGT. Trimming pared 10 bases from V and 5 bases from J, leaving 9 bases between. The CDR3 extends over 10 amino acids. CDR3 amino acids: CATRIDEQYF. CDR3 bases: TGTGCCACTAGAATTGACGAGCAGTACTTC.

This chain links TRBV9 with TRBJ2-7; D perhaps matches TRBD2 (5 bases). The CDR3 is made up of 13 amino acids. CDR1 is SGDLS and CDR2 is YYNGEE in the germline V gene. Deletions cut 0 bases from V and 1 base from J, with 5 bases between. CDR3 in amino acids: CASSVGLSYEQYF. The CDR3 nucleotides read TGTGCCAGCAGCGTAGGACTATCCTACGAGCAGTACTTC.

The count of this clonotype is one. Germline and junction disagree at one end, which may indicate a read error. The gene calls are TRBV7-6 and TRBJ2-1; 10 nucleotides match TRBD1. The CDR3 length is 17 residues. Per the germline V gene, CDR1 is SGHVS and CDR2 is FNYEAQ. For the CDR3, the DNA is TGTGCCAGCAGCTTAGTCACCCGGACAGGGGGTCGCAATGGGCAGTTCTTC. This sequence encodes CASSLVTRTGGRNGQFF.

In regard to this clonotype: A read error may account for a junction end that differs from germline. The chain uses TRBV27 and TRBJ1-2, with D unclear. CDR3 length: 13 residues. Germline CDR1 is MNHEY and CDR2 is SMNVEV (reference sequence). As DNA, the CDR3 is TGTGCCAGCAGTTTATCGTATCCAGGAGGCTGCACCTTC. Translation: CASSLSYPGGCTF.

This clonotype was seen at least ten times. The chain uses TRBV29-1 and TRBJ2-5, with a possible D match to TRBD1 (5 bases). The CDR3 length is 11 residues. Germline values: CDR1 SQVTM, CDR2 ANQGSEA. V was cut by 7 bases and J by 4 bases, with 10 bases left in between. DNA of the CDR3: TGCAGCGCCAAAAGGGGAGAGACCCAGTACTTC. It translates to CSAKRGETQYF. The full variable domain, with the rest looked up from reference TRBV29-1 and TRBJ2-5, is SAVISQKPSRDICQRGTSLTIQCQVDSQVTMMFWYRQQPGQSLTLIATANQGSEATYESGFVIDKFPISRPNLTFSTLTVSNMSPEDSSIYLCSAKRGETQYFGPGTRLLVL.

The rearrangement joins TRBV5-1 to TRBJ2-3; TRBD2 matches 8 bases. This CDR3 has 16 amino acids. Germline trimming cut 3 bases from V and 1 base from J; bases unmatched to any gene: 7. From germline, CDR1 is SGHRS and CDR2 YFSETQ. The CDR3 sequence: CASSSYLRGGTDTQYF. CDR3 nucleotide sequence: TGCGCCAGCAGCTCATACTTGCGGGGGGGCACAGATACGCAGTATTTT.

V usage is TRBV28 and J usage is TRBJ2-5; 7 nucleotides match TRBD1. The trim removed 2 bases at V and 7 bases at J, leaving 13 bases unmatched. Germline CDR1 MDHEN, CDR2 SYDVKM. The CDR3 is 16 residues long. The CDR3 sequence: CASSLQDRPKGATQYF. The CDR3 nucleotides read TGTGCCAGCAGTTTACAGGACAGGCCTAAAGGAGCGACCCAGTACTTC. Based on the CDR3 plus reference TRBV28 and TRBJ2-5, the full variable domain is DVKVTQSSRYLVKRTGEKVFLECVQDMDHENMFWYRQDPGLGLRLIYFSYDVKMKEKGDIPEGYSVSREKKERFSLILESASTNQTSMYLCASSLQDRPKGATQYFGPGTRLLVL.

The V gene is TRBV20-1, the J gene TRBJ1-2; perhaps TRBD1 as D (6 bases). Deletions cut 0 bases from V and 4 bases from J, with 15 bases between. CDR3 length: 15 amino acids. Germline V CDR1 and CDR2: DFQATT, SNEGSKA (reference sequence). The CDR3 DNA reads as TGCAGTGCTAGAGACGCCCAGGGGACAAGCTATGGCTACACCTTC. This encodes CSARDAQGTSYGYTF.

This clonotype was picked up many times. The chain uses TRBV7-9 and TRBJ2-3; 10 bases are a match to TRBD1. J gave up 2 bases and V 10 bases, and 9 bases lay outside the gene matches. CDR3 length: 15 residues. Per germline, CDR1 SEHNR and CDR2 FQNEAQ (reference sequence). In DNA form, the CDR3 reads TGTGCCATCGGGACAGGGGCCTCGACCACAGATACGCAGTATTTT. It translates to CAIGTGASTTDTQYF. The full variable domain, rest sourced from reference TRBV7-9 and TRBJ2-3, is DTGVSQNPRHKITKRGQNVTFRCDPISEHNRLYWYRQTLGQGPEFLTYFQNEAQLEKSRLLSDRFSAERPKGSFSTLEIQRTEQGDSAMYLCAIGTGASTTDTQYFGPGTRLTVL.

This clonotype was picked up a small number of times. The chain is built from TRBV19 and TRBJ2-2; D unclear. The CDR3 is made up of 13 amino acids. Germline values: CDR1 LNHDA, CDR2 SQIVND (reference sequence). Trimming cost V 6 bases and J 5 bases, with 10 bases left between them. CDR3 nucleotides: TGTGCCAGTAGCCTAGTTCGAACCGGGGAGCTGTTTTTT. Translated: CASSLVRTGELFF.

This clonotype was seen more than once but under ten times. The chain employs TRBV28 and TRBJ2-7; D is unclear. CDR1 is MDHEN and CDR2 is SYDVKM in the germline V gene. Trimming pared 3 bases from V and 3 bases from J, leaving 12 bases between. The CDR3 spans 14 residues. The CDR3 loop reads CASSFSLGLYEQYF. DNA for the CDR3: TGTGCCAGCAGTTTCTCGTTAGGCCTCTACGAGCAGTACTTC.

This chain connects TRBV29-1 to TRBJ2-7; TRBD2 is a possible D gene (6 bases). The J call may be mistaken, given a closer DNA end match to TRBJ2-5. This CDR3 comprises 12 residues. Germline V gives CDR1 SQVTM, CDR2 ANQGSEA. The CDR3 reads CSVELARETQYF. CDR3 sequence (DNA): TGCAGCGTTGAACTAGCGAGGGAGACCCAGTACTTC.